This TCR beta chain was retrieved from a study of cytomegalovirus exposure and HLA in healthy donors. Study summary: A subsequent analysis reported that the roughly 120 validation repertoires were produced on the same platform that had also been used for the roughly 670 first-cohort repertoires.

Using immunoSEQ multiplex PCR, the repertoire was profiled, and TCRdb retains in-frame clones only, with some absent. The sample has some 340,000 clones; about 85% are singletons. V dropped 0 bases and J dropped 7 bases, with 16 bases sitting between them. CDR1 is MGHRA, CDR2 YSYEKL, per germline. The CDR3 loop spans 15 amino acids. With regard to this clone: Its antigen is currently unknown.

Study-level findings and limits: Investigators reported around 150 TCR beta chains as tied to cytomegalovirus. The tendency of first-cohort TCR clusters to co-occur in the approximately 120 validation repertoires was identified by a subsequent analysis. With high specificity and sensitivity, the classifier reportedly diagnosed cytomegalovirus status.

The specimen was PBMCs. The TCR sequence derives from a woman aged 25 to 39 in good health and CMV-seropositive. The V and J genes are TRBV4-1 and TRBJ2-7; possible D gene TRBD2, 6 bases. CDR3 sequence (DNA): TGCGCCAGCAGCCAAGAAGGAGGGGTTCCAAGAGAGCAGTACTTC. Its translation: CASSQEGGVPREQYF.